This is a list of T cell receptor beta chains from one sample in a study of tumor-infiltrating T cells and Merkel cell polyomavirus. Profiling relied on immunoSEQ multiplex PCR, and the TCRdb table lists in-frame clones only, not all of them. The profile covers 25,000 or so clones, with roughly nine tenths appearing a single time and less than 3% taken by the ten largest. Sequencing input: lymph node tissue. The receptors were gathered from a middle-aged man with Merkel cell carcinoma. Both conserved end residues are part of each CDR3. D genes are given only for firm matches. The size of a clone is reported for some rows only, either as once, few or many, or as a class for expanded clones.

j_call clone_size v_call d_call cdr3_aa cdr3_nt
TRBJ2-3 NA TRBV13 TRBD1 CASSPRDRGPHTQYF TGTGCCAGCAGCCCTCGGGACAGGGGGCCACATACGCAGTATTTT
TRBJ1-2 NA TRBV28 NA CASDSSVASGYTF TGTGCCAGCGATTCCTCGGTCGCTTCGGGCTACACCTTC
TRBJ2-5 NA TRBV7-2 NA CASSLAPLGGGLAYQETQYF TGTGCCAGCAGCTTAGCACCCCTTGGTGGGGGCCTAGCTTACCAAGAGACCCAGTACTTC
TRBJ2-4 NA TRBV19 NA CASSHSQAKNIQYF TGTGCCAGTAGTCACTCCCAAGCCAAAAACATTCAGTACTTC
TRBJ2-7 once TRBV6-5 TRBD1 CASQRGTDSYEQYF TGTGCCAGCCAACGAGGGACAGACTCCTACGAGCAGTACTTC
TRBJ2-7 NA TRBV9 NA CASSVEDRRGMEQYF TGTGCCAGCAGCGTAGAGGACAGGAGGGGTATGGAGCAGTACTTC
TRBJ1-2 NA TRBV28 NA CASSLYQGNYGYTF TGTGCCAGCAGTTTATATCAGGGGAACTATGGCTACACCTTC
TRBJ1-2 once TRBV29-1 NA CSVVYGGGNYGYTF TGCAGCGTTGTGTATGGTGGCGGAAACTATGGCTACACCTTC
TRBJ2-2 NA TRBV27 TRBD1 CASSRRDRGRPGELFF TGTGCCAGCAGCCGCCGGGACAGGGGGCGTCCCGGGGAGCTGTTTTTT
TRBJ2-4 NA TRBV18 TRBD1 CASSLGQGTAGLAKNIQYF TGTGCCAGCTCACTGGGACAGGGAACAGCGGGACTAGCCAAAAACATTCAGTACTTC
TRBJ1-5 NA TRBV7-9 NA CASSLSTGTGGQPQHF TGTGCCAGCAGCTTATCTACCGGGACTGGCGGTCAGCCCCAGCATTTT
TRBJ1-1 NA TRBV7-9 NA CASSPPTGMNTEAFF TGTGCCAGCAGCCCTCCCACAGGGATGAACACTGAAGCTTTCTTT
TRBJ2-7 NA TRBV11-2 NA CASSVQYEQYF TGTGCCAGCAGCGTCCAATACGAGCAGTACTTC
TRBJ2-3 NA TRBV7-6 TRBD2 CASSLAPSGGDTQYF TGTGCCAGCAGCTTAGCGCCTAGCGGGGGGGATACGCAGTATTTT
TRBJ1-1 NA TRBV15 NA CATSRGQLGGNTEAFF TGTGCCACCAGCAGAGGGCAGCTGGGGGGAAACACTGAAGCTTTCTTT
TRBJ2-2 NA TRBV19 TRBD1 CASKGQGGVTGELFF TGTGCCAGTAAGGGACAGGGGGGAGTCACCGGGGAGCTGTTTTTT
TRBJ1-2 NA TRBV7-9 NA CASSSTRQAKDGYTF TGTGCCAGCAGCTCCACGAGACAGGCGAAGGATGGCTACACCTTC
TRBJ1-1 NA TRBV5-4 NA CASSLEQGSEAFF TGTGCCAGCAGCTTGGAACAGGGTTCTGAAGCTTTCTTT
TRBJ1-3 few TRBV5-6 NA CASSQGNTIYF TGTGCCAGCAGCCAGGGAAACACCATATATTTT
TRBJ2-7 NA TRBV2 TRBD2 CASNAGGGPYEQYF TGTGCCAGCAACGCCGGGGGGGGGCCCTACGAGCAGTACTTC
TRBJ2-5 NA TRBV19 TRBD1 CASSGRTGHQETQYF TGTGCCAGTAGTGGGCGGACAGGGCACCAAGAGACCCAGTACTTC
TRBJ1-1 NA TRBV20-1 NA CSARIPFEAFF TGCAGTGCTAGAATCCCATTTGAAGCTTTCTTT
TRBJ1-2 few TRBV4-3 TRBD1 CASSQVRDRVGYTF TGCGCCAGCAGCCAAGTCCGGGACAGGGTTGGCTACACCTTC
TRBJ1-5 NA TRBV7-9 NA CASSLRAGPDQPQHF TGTGCCAGCAGCTTACGGGCGGGGCCGGATCAGCCCCAGCATTTT
TRBJ1-2 NA TRBV5-6 TRBD1 CASSLSRGRMRGYTF TGTGCCAGCAGCTTGTCCAGGGGGCGTATGAGAGGCTACACCTTC
TRBJ1-2 NA TRBV7-2 NA CASSRDSVCTF TGTGCCAGCAGCAGAGACAGCGTGTGCACCTTC
TRBJ1-2 NA TRBV4-2 NA CASSQVFGSNYGYTF TGTGCCAGCAGCCAAGTTTTCGGGTCTAACTATGGCTACACCTTC
TRBJ2-7 NA TRBV28 TRBD2 CASSLKLAGLAEQYF TGTGCCAGCAGTTTAAAACTAGCGGGCCTCGCCGAGCAGTACTTC
TRBJ2-3 NA TRBV2 TRBD1 CASSGRDRGTDTQYF TGTGCCAGCAGTGGGCGAGACAGGGGCACAGATACGCAGTATTTT
TRBJ2-5 NA TRBV2 NA CASSEALRGTGSQETQYF TGTGCCAGCAGTGAAGCGCTTCGAGGTACTGGGTCCCAAGAGACCCAGTACTTC
TRBJ2-1 NA TRBV9 TRBD2 CASSVGRGGLAGYNEQFF TGTGCCAGCAGCGTGGGGAGGGGGGGACTAGCGGGTTACAATGAGCAGTTCTTC
TRBJ2-2 NA TRBV7-3 TRBD1 CASSLTDRGLSGELFF TGTGCCAGCAGCTTAACGGACAGGGGATTATCCGGGGAGCTGTTTTTT
TRBJ1-1 NA TRBV30 TRBD1 CAWTRTGGTEAFF TGTGCCTGGACCCGGACAGGGGGCACTGAAGCTTTCTTT
TRBJ2-6 NA TRBV10-3 NA CATAGDGANVLTF TGTGCCACCGCCGGGGATGGGGCCAACGTCCTGACTTTC
TRBJ1-1 NA TRBV10-3 NA CAIMRAGTNTEAFF TGTGCCATCATGCGGGCAGGGACAAACACTGAAGCTTTCTTT
TRBJ2-3 NA TRBV5-6 TRBD2 CASSSTLAAGTDTQYF TGTGCCAGCAGCTCCACCCTAGCGGCTGGGACAGATACGCAGTATTTT
TRBJ2-3 NA TRBV9 NA CASSGSGSSTDTQYF TGTGCCAGCAGCGGTAGCGGATCTAGCACAGATACGCAGTATTTT
TRBJ1-2 NA TRBV28 NA CASSPSRNYGYTF TGTGCCAGCAGCCCCTCGCGAAACTATGGCTACACCTTC
TRBJ1-3 once TRBV5-4 NA CASSRQNSGNTIYF TGTGCCAGCAGCCGACAGAACTCTGGAAACACCATATATTTT
TRBJ2-5 once TRBV11-2 TRBD2 CASSPPAGTSQQETQYF TGTGCCAGCAGCCCGCCAGCGGGGACTAGCCAACAAGAGACCCAGTACTTC
TRBJ2-2 once TRBV30 TRBD2 CASPYPSGSTGELFF TGTGCCTCCCCTTACCCTAGCGGAAGCACCGGGGAGCTGTTTTTT
TRBJ2-1 NA TRBV28 TRBD1 CASSSGQGGYNEQFF TGTGCCAGCAGTTCCGGACAGGGCGGCTACAATGAGCAGTTCTTC
TRBJ2-7 NA TRBV5-5 TRBD2 CASSFPSGGYEQYF TGTGCCAGCAGCTTCCCTAGCGGGGGGTACGAGCAGTACTTC
TRBJ2-1 once TRBV9 TRBD2 CASSDSGSPYNEQFF TGTGCCAGCAGTGACAGCGGGAGCCCCTACAATGAGCAGTTCTTC
TRBJ1-2 NA TRBV5-1 NA CASSLDENKLYTF TGCGCCAGCAGCTTGGACGAAAATAAGCTCTACACCTTC
TRBJ2-7 NA TRBV7-2 TRBD2 CASSLEPGGSYEQYF TGTGCCAGCAGCTTAGAACCGGGGGGTTCCTACGAGCAGTACTTC
TRBJ2-7 NA TRBV5-5 NA CASRVVVLSSYEQYF TGTGCCAGCAGGGTTGTGGTCCTGAGCTCCTACGAGCAGTACTTC
TRBJ2-7 once TRBV5-5 NA CASSSGFYEQYF TGTGCCAGCAGCTCAGGGTTCTACGAGCAGTACTTC
TRBJ2-7 once TRBV5-6 TRBD1 CASSQDRDNEQYF TGTGCCAGCAGCCAAGACAGGGACAACGAGCAGTACTTC
TRBJ2-3 NA TRBV18 TRBD2 CASSPPGLAEPDTQYF TGTGCCAGCTCACCACCGGGACTAGCGGAACCAGATACGCAGTATTTT
TRBJ2-2 NA TRBV5-1 NA CASKGELAIYGELFF TGCGCCAGCAAGGGGGAACTAGCGATATACGGGGAGCTGTTTTTT
TRBJ2-2 NA TRBV19 TRBD2 CASSLSRLAGAIGELFF TGTGCCAGTAGTCTCTCCAGACTAGCGGGAGCGATCGGGGAGCTGTTTTTT
TRBJ2-3 NA TRBV11-3 TRBD2 CASSVRSGRGTDTQYF TGTGCCAGCAGCGTTAGGAGCGGGAGAGGCACAGATACGCAGTATTTT
TRBJ1-5 NA TRBV28 NA CASSFRRASQPQHF TGTGCCAGCAGTTTTCGCAGGGCGAGTCAGCCCCAGCATTTT
TRBJ2-7 NA TRBV6-6 TRBD2 CASSYSTSGSVYEQYF TGTGCCAGCAGTTACTCGACTAGCGGGAGTGTCTACGAGCAGTACTTC
TRBJ2-7 NA TRBV5-1 NA CASSLDRANEQYF TGCGCCAGCAGCTTGGACAGGGCCAACGAGCAGTACTTC
TRBJ1-1 NA TRBV28 NA CASSLNRGGTEAFF TGTGCCAGCAGTTTAAATCGGGGGGGGACTGAAGCTTTCTTT